A selection of T cell receptor beta chains follows, all from one sample in a study of regulatory T cells in long-lasting Graves disease. TCRdb itself ran the multiplex PCR reads through MiXCR, one entry per CDR3 protein. The sample lists about 560,000 distinct CDR3 sequences; roughly a sixth were seen once. The same data also went into a second study, on T cells in Graves' hyperthyroidism and ophthalmopathy.

The sequencing here drew on peripheral blood mononuclear cells (PBMCs), taken at new diagnosis, from a patient treated with antithyroid drugs. The receptors shown here come from a man between 18 and 29 years old with Graves disease. Each CDR3 is given with its conserved first and last residue. The D gene is left open where the match is weak. The size of a clone is reported for some rows only, either as once, few or many, or as a class for expanded clones.

D	V	J	size	CDR3	DNA
.	TRBV5-6	TRBJ2-7	few	CASSGLRNEQYF	TGTGCCAGCTCGGGGTTACGTAACGAGCAGTACTTC
TRBD1	TRBV6-2/TRBV6-3	TRBJ1-2	.	CASSGQGSGGYTF	TGTGCCAGCAGTGGACAGGGTTCCGGTGGCTACACCTTC
TRBD2	TRBV6-2/TRBV6-3	TRBJ2-7	many	CASSYRSGRAYF	TGTGCCAGCAGTTACAGAAGCGGGAGGGCATACTTC
TRBD2	TRBV20-1	TRBJ2-7	few	CSAPEGGRGQQYF	TGCAGTGCCCCAGAGGGCGGGAGGGGACAGCAGTACTTC
TRBD1	TRBV15	TRBJ2-1	.	CATSGGQSYNEQFF	TGTGCCACCAGCGGGGGACAGTCATACAATGAGCAGTTCTTC
TRBD2	TRBV4-1	TRBJ2-1	.	CASRYVTGGYNEQFF	TGCGCCAGCAGATACGTAACGGGAGGGTACAATGAGCAGTTCTTC
.	TRBV12-5	TRBJ2-1	.	CASGFDSPRYNEQFF	TGTGCTAGTGGTTTCGACTCCCCCCGCTACAATGAGCAGTTCTTC
TRBD2	TRBV7-8	TRBJ2-5	many	CASSVTSGVKTQYF	TGTGCCAGCAGCGTGACTAGCGGGGTGAAGACCCAGTACTTC
TRBD1	TRBV28	TRBJ1-2	many	CASRPLDRDDYGYTF	TGTGCCAGCAGACCGCTTGACAGGGACGACTATGGCTACACCTTC
TRBD1	TRBV11-2	TRBJ2-5	many	CASRQTGQAQETQYF	TGTGCCAGCAGGCAGACGGGACAGGCGCAAGAGACCCAGTACTTC
.	TRBV3-1	TRBJ1-1	once	CASSQTENTGAFF	TGTGCCAGCAGCCAAACAGAGAACACTGGAGCTTTCTTT
.	TRBV11-2	TRBJ1-2	.	CASSRRVGYTF	TGTGCCAGCAGCCGGAGGGTAGGCTACACCTTC
.	TRBV12-3/TRBV12-4	TRBJ2-6	many	CASSITGSSGANVLTF	TGTGCCAGCAGTATTACAGGGAGCTCTGGGGCCAACGTCCTGACTTTC
.	TRBV7-9	TRBJ2-1	.	CASSLRGTRAAYNEQFF	TGTGCCAGCAGCTTAAGGGGTACTAGGGCGGCCTACAATGAGCAGTTCTTC
TRBD1	TRBV6-1	TRBJ2-7	many	CASSGLGQPYEQYF	TGTGCCAGCAGTGGGCTGGGACAGCCCTACGAGCAGTACTTC
.	TRBV20-1	TRBJ2-7	many	CSASADRIYEQYF	TGCAGTGCTAGTGCGGACAGAATCTACGAGCAGTACTTC
.	TRBV4-2	TRBJ2-1	.	CASSQDIGQEQFF	TGTGCCAGCAGCCAAGATATCGGCCAAGAGCAGTTCTTC